A single sample is the source of the 16 T cell receptor beta chains below, sequenced in a study of shared clonotypes between healthy human individuals. Terminally differentiated effector memory CD45RA+ cells were excluded from the naive CD8 cells, which were CD45RO-negative and positively selected for CCR7. TCRdb's copy holds only in-frame clones and misses some; the assay was immunoSEQ multiplex PCR. The profile covers roughly 590,000 clones, with roughly 95% appearing a single time and about 0.11% taken by the ten largest. Sequencing input: naive CD8+ T cells sorted from blood. The source is a young woman in good health.

The V gene is TRBV7-9, the J gene TRBJ2-7; D possibly uses TRBD1 or TRBD2 (5 bases each). This CDR3 contains 14 residues. Trimming took 5 bases from V and 0 from J, leaving 11 bases between them. Germline lookup yields CDR1 SEHNR and CDR2 FQNEAQ (reference sequence). The CDR3 sequence: CASSPPGPSYEQYF. The DNA of the CDR3 is TGTGCCAGCAGCCCCCCGGGACCCTCCTACGAGCAGTACTTC.

V is TRBV27 and J is TRBJ1-6; the D is unclear. V dropped 2 bases and J dropped 10 bases, with 12 bases sitting between them. The CDR3 sequence is 14 residues long. Germline V gene lookup returns CDR1 MNHEY and CDR2 SMNVEV (reference sequence). DNA of the CDR3: TGTGCCAGCAGTTTAGCAGGAATAGGATCACCCCTCCACTTT. Translated, it gives CASSLAGIGSPLHF.

This chain uses TRBV19 with TRBJ2-2; tentative D call: TRBD1 (5 bases). This CDR3 is 17 amino acids long. Trimming stripped 5 bases from V and 7 bases from J, with 23 bases between. Germline CDR1 is LNHDA and CDR2 is SQIVND (reference sequence). The CDR3 loop reads CASSAVVIDSSYGELFF. The CDR3 DNA reads as TGTGCCAGTAGTGCCGTAGTAATCGACAGTTCGTACGGGGAGCTGTTTTTT. Filled out from reference TRBV19 and TRBJ2-2, the complete variable domain reads DGGITQSPKYLFRKEGQNVTLSCEQNLNHDAMYWYRQDPGQGLRLIYYSQIVNDFQKGDIAEGYSVSREKKESFPLTVTSAQKNPTAFYLCASSAVVIDSSYGELFFGEGSRLTVL.

The genes are TRBV28 and TRBJ2-6, with 7 bases identical to TRBD1. Germline lookup yields CDR1 MDHEN and CDR2 SYDVKM. CDR3 length equals 17 residues. Trimming took 8 bases from V and 1 from J; bases not matched to a gene: 11. CDR3 amino acids: CASAGTTGRSGANVLTF. CDR3 nucleotide sequence: TGTGCCAGCGCCGGTACGACAGGGCGATCTGGGGCCAACGTCCTGACTTTC.

This rearrangement joins TRBV4-2 to TRBJ2-7; 8 bases fit TRBD2. Germline lookup yields CDR1 LGHNA and CDR2 YNFKEQ. CDR3 length: 16 residues. The V and J ends lost 4 bases and 5 bases, in that order; junction bases with no gene match: 13. Here the CDR3 reads CASSLLGSGVMNEQYF. CDR3 nucleotides: TGTGCCAGCAGCCTTCTCGGTAGCGGGGTCATGAACGAGCAGTACTTC.

V gene TRBV11-2 combines with J gene TRBJ2-3, with 7 nucleotides matching TRBD2. CDR3 size: 17 residues. From germline, CDR1 is SGHAT and CDR2 FQNNGV. V shed 5 bases and J 5 bases; nucleotides not matched to a gene: 16. The CDR3 DNA follows: TGTGCCAGCAGCCATAGCGCATTGCGGGAGCCGGTAGATACGCAGTATTTT. Its protein is CASSHSALREPVDTQYF.

The chain is built from TRBV28 and TRBJ1-2; 11 bases are shared with TRBD1. The CDR3 is made up of 17 amino acids. The germline gives CDR1 MDHEN, CDR2 SYDVKM. Losses at the gene ends were 5 bases for V and 3 bases for J; bases not matched to a gene: 11. CDR3 DNA sequence: TGTGCCAGCAGTCAGGGGACAGGGGGGAAAATATACTATGGCTACACCTTC. Residues: CASSQGTGGKIYYGYTF.

The rearrangement uses TRBV7-9 and TRBJ2-1; TRBD2 agrees at 11 bases. Trimming cost V 3 bases and J 7 bases; bases outside gene matches: 8. Per the germline V gene, CDR1 is SEHNR and CDR2 is FQNEAQ (reference sequence). CDR3 size: 16 residues. This CDR3 is CASSFVAGGPENEQFF. The CDR3 nucleotides are TGTGCCAGCAGCTTCGTAGCGGGAGGGCCGGAAAATGAGCAGTTCTTC. Variable domain in full (rest from reference TRBV7-9 and TRBJ2-1): DTGVSQNPRHKITKRGQNVTFRCDPISEHNRLYWYRQTLGQGPEFLTYFQNEAQLEKSRLLSDRFSAERPKGSFSTLEIQRTEQGDSAMYLCASSFVAGGPENEQFFGPGTRLTVL.

The chain joins TRBV27 to TRBJ2-7; D might be TRBD1 (6 bases). V shed 7 bases and J shed 3 bases, with 10 bases lying between them. From germline, CDR1 is MNHEY and CDR2 SMNVEV (reference sequence). The length of the CDR3 is 12 residues. CDR3 residues: CASTSGHYEQYF. As DNA, the CDR3 is TGTGCCAGCACCTCGGGACACTACGAGCAGTACTTC.

The chain is built from TRBV9 and TRBJ2-1; the D call may be TRBD1 or TRBD2 (5 bases each). The CDR3 is 16 amino acids. Germline V gene data show CDR1 as SGDLS and CDR2 as YYNGEE. Trimming took off 3 bases at V and 0 bases at J, with 13 bases between the two ends. CDR3 protein: CASSAPGRSSYNEQFF. The CDR3 DNA reads as TGTGCCAGCAGCGCCCCGGGACGGAGCTCCTACAATGAGCAGTTCTTC.

The chain is built from TRBV5-1 and TRBJ2-3; the match to TRBD2 covers 9 bases. The germline V gene encodes CDR1 SGHRS and CDR2 YFSETQ. V was clipped by 0 bases and J by 5 bases; unmatched bases: 16. This CDR3 has 19 residues. CDR3 sequence (DNA): TGCGCCAGCAGCTTGGCCGGACTCTCGCGGGAGGGCCTACGAGATACGCAGTATTTT. Translating gives CASSLAGLSREGLRDTQYF.

This chain joins TRBV15 and TRBJ2-1; 7 nucleotides agree with TRBD1. V was pared by 1 base and J by 5 bases, with 2 bases of the junction left unmatched. This CDR3 has 14 amino acids. The germline V gene encodes CDR1 LNHNV and CDR2 YYDKDF (reference sequence). CDR3 coding DNA: TGTGCCACCAGCAGAGGGACAGGCGACAATGAGCAGTTCTTC. Its translation: CATSRGTGDNEQFF. The variable domain in full, completed from reference TRBV15 and TRBJ2-1, reads DAMVIQNPRYQVTQFGKPVTLSCSQTLNHNVMYWYQQKSSQAPKLLFHYYDKDFNNEADTPDNFQSRRPNTSFCFLDIRSPGLGDTAMYLCATSRGTGDNEQFFGPGTRLTVL.

The chain combines TRBV28 with TRBJ2-7; weak D call: TRBD1 (6 bases). V lost 6 bases and J 3 bases, leaving 15 bases between the germline ends. This CDR3 has 14 residues. Germline V gene data show CDR1 as MDHEN and CDR2 as SYDVKM. The CDR3 loop reads CASSPTGTDYEQYF. CDR3 sequence (DNA): TGTGCCAGCAGCCCCACAGGGACGGACTACGAGCAGTACTTC.

The genes are TRBV7-9 and TRBJ2-5; D gene uncertain. The V gene's germline CDR1 is SEHNR and CDR2 FQNEAQ (reference sequence). The CDR3 totals 14 residues. V was pared by 1 base and J by 6 bases, with 12 bases between. The CDR3 DNA sequence: TGTGCCAGCAGCTTAGGCTTGGACCAGCAGACCCAGTACTTC. It encodes CASSLGLDQQTQYF. Looking up the rest from reference TRBV7-9 and TRBJ2-5 gives the full variable domain: DTGVSQNPRHKITKRGQNVTFRCDPISEHNRLYWYRQTLGQGPEFLTYFQNEAQLEKSRLLSDRFSAERPKGSFSTLEIQRTEQGDSAMYLCASSLGLDQQTQYFGPGTRLLVL.

The gene calls are TRBV2 and TRBJ2-5; D remains unclear. The V end lost 3 bases, the J end lost 5 bases, and 13 bases lay between the germline ends. The germline V gene has CDR1 SNHLY and CDR2 FYNNEI. The CDR3 runs 14 residues. As DNA, the CDR3 is TGTGCCAGCAGTGATAGTTCAGGTCGGGAGACCCAGTACTTC. This encodes CASSDSSGRETQYF.

The chain couples TRBV29-1 to TRBJ2-7, with D maybe TRBD2 (5 bases). The germline V gene encodes CDR1 SQVTM and CDR2 ANQGSEA. The CDR3 runs 13 residues. Trimming removed 2 bases at V and 4 bases at J, with 12 bases between. The CDR3 DNA follows: TGCAGCGTTGAAAATAGAAGAGGGTACGAGCAGTACTTC. Protein sequence: CSVENRRGYEQYF.